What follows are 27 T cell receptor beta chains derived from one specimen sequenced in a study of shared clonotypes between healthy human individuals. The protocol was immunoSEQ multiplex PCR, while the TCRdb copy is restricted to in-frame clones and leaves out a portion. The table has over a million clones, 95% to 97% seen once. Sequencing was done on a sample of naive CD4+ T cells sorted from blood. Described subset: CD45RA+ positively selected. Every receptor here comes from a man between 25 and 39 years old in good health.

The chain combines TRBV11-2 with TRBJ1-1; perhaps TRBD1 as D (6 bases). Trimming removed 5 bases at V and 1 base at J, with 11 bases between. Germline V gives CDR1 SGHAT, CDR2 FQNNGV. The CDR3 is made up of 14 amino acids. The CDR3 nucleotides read TGTGCCAGCAGCAGGGGGTCCCCGAACACTGAAGCTTTCTTT. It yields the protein CASSRGSPNTEAFF.

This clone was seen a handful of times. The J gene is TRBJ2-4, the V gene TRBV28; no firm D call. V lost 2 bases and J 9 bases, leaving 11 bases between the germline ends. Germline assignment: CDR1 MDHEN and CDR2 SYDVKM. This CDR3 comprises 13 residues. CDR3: CASSLRNSPIQYF. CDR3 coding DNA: TGTGCCAGCAGTTTACGGAATTCACCCATTCAGTACTTC.

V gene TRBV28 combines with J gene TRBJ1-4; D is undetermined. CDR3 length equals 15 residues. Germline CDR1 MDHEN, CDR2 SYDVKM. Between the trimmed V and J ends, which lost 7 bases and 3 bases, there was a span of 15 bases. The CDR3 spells CASKWMGESNEKLFF. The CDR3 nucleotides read TGTGCCAGCAAATGGATGGGAGAATCTAATGAAAAACTGTTTTTT.

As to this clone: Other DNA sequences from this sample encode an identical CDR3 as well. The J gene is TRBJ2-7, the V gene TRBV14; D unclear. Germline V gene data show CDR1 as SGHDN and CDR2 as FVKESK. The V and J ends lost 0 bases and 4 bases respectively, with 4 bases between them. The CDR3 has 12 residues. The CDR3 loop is CASSQDSYEQYF. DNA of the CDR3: TGTGCCAGCAGCCAAGACAGTTACGAGCAGTACTTC. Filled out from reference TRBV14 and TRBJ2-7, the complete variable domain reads EAGVTQFPSHSVIEKGQTVTLRCDPISGHDNLYWYRRVMGKEIKFLLHFVKESKQDESGMPNNRFLAERTGGTYSTLKVQPAELEDSGVYFCASSQDSYEQYFGPGTRLTVT.

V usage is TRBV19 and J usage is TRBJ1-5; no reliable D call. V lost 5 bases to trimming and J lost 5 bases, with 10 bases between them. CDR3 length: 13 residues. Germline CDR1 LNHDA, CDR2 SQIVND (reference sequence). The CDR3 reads CASSSELDQPQHF. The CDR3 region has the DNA TGTGCCAGTAGTTCTGAGCTTGATCAGCCCCAGCATTTT. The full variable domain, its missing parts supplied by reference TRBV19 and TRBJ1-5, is DGGITQSPKYLFRKEGQNVTLSCEQNLNHDAMYWYRQDPGQGLRLIYYSQIVNDFQKGDIAEGYSVSREKKESFPLTVTSAQKNPTAFYLCASSSELDQPQHFGDGTRLSIL.

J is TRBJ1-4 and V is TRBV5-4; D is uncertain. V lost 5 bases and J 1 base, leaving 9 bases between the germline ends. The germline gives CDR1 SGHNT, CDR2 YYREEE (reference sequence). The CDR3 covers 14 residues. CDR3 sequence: CASSTPGTNEKLFF. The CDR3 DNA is TGTGCCAGCAGTACCCCGGGAACTAATGAAAAACTGTTTTTT.

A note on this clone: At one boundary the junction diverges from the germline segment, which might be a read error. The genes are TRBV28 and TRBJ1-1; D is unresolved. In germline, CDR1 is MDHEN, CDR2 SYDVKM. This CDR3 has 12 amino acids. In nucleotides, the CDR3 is TGTGCCAGCGGTTTATTGAACACTGAAGCTTTCTTT. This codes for CASGLLNTEAFF. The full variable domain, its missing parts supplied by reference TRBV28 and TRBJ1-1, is DVKVTQSSRYLVKRTGEKVFLECVQDMDHENMFWYRQDPGLGLRLIYFSYDVKMKEKGDIPEGYSVSREKKERFSLILESASTNQTSMYLCASGLLNTEAFFGQGTRLTVV.

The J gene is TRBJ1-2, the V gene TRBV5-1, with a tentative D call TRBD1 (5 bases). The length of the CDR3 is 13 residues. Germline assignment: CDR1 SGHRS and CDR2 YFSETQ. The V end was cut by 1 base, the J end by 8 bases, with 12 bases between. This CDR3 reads CASSLLSGLGYTF. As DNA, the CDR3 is TGCGCCAGCAGCTTGCTTTCAGGGTTGGGCTACACCTTC.

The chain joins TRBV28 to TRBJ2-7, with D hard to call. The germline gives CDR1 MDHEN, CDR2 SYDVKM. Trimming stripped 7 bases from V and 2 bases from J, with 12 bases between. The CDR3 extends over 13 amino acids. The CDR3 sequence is CASTQPPAYEQYF. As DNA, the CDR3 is TGTGCCAGCACCCAACCCCCGGCCTACGAGCAGTACTTC.

As DNA, the CDR3 is TGCGCCAGCAGCCCCAGGGCCCTCTATAATTCACCCCTCCACTTT. Residues: CASSPRALYNSPLHF. This chain connects TRBV4-3 to TRBJ1-6, with D possibly TRBD1 on 5 matching bases. Trimming cost V 4 bases and J 3 bases, with 10 bases left between them. In germline, CDR1 is LGHNA, CDR2 YSLEER. This CDR3 has 15 residues.

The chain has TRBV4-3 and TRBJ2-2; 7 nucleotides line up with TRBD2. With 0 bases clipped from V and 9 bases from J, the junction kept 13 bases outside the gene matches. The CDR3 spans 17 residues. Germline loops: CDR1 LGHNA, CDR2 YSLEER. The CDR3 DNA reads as TGCGCCAGCAGCCAAGATTACCCGGGGGGTAGTTCCCGGGAGCTGTTTTTT. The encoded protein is CASSQDYPGGSSRELFF.

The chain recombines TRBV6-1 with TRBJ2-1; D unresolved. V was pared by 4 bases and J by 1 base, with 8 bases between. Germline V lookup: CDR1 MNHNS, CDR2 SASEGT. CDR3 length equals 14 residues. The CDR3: CASSVASSYNEQFF. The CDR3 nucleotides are TGTGCCAGCAGTGTCGCTAGTTCCTACAATGAGCAGTTCTTC.

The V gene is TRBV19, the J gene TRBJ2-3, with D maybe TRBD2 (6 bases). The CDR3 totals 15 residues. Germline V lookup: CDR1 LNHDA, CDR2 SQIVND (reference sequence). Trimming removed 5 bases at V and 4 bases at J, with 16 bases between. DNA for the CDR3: TGTGCCAGTAGTGCCGGGAGAGTCGGCGCAGATACGCAGTATTTT. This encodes CASSAGRVGADTQYF.

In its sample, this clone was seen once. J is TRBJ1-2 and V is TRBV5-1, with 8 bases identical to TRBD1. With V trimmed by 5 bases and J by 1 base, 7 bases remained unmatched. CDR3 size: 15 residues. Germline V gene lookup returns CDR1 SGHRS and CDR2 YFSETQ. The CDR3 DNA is TGCGCCAGCAGACGGACAGGGACGGATAACTATGGCTACACCTTC. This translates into CASRRTGTDNYGYTF. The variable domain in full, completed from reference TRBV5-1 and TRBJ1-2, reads KAGVTQTPRYLIKTRGQQVTLSCSPISGHRSVSWYQQTPGQGLQFLFEYFSETQRNKGNFPGRFSGRQFSNSRSEMNVSTLELGDSALYLCASRRTGTDNYGYTFGSGTRLTVV.

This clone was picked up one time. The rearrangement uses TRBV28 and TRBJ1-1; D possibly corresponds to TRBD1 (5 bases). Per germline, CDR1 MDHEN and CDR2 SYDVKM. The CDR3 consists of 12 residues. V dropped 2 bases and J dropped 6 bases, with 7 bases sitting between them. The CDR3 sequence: CASSLQGAEAFF. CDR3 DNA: TGTGCCAGCAGTTTACAGGGCGCTGAAGCTTTCTTT.

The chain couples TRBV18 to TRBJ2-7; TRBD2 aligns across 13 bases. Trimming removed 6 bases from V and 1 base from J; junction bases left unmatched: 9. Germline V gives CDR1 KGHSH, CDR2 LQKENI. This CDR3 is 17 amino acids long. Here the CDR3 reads CASSPGTSGKQSYEQYF. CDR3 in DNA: TGTGCCAGCTCTCCCGGGACTAGCGGGAAGCAGTCCTACGAGCAGTACTTC.

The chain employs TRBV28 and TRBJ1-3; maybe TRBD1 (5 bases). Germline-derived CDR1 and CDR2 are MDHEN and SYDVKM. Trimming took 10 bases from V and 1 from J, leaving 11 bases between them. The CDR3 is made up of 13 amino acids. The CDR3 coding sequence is TGTGCCACCCAGGGTATGTCTGGAAACACCATATATTTT. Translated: CATQGMSGNTIYF.

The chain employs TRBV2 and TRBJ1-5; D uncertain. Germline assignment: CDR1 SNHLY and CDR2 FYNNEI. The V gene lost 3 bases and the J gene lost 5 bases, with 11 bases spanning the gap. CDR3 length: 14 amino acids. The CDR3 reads CASSDWASHQPQHF. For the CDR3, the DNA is TGTGCCAGCAGTGACTGGGCCAGCCATCAGCCCCAGCATTTT.

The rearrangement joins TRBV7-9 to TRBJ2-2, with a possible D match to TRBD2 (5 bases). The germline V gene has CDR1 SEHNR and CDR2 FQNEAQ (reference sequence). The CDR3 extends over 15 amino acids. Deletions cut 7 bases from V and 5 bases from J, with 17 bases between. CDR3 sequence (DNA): TGTGCCAGCACCGAACTAGGAGTGAGGACCGGGGAGCTGTTTTTT. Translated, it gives CASTELGVRTGELFF. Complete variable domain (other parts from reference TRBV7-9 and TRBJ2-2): DTGVSQNPRHKITKRGQNVTFRCDPISEHNRLYWYRQTLGQGPEFLTYFQNEAQLEKSRLLSDRFSAERPKGSFSTLEIQRTEQGDSAMYLCASTELGVRTGELFFGEGSRLTVL.

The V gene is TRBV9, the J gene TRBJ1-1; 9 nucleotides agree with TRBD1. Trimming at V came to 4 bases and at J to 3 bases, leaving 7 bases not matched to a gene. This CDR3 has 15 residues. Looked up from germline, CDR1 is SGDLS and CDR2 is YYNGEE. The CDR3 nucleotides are TGTGCCAGCAGCCCCGGACAGGGGCCTTACACTGAAGCTTTCTTT. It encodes CASSPGQGPYTEAFF.

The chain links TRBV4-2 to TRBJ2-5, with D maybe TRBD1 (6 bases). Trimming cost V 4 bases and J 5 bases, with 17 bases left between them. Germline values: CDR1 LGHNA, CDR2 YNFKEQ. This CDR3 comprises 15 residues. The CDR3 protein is CASSPNRPGEETQYF. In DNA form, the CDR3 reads TGTGCCAGCAGCCCCAACCGGCCAGGGGAGGAGACCCAGTACTTC.

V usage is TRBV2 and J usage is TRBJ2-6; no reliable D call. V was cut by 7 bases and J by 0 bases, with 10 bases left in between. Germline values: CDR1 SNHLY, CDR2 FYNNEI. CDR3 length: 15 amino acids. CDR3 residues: CASTPQRSGANVLTF. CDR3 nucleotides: TGTGCCAGCACCCCTCAGCGCTCTGGGGCCAACGTCCTGACTTTC.

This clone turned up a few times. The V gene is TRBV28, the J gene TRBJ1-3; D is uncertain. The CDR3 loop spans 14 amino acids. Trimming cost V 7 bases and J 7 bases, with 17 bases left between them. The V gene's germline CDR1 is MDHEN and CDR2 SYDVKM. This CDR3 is CASIASHLGNTIYF. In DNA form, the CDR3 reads TGTGCCAGCATCGCCTCGCATCTCGGGAACACCATATATTTT.

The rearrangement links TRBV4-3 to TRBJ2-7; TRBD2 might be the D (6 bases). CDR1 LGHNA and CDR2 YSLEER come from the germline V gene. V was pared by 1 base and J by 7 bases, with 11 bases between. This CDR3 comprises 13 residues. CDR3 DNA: TGCGCCAGCAGCCAAGCAGAGGGGAGGGAGCAGTACTTC. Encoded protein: CASSQAEGREQYF.

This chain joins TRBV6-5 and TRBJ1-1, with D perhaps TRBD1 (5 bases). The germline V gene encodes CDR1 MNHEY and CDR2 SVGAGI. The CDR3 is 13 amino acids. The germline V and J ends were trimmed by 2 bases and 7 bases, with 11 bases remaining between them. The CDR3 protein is CASSYGAALEAFF. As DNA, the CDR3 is TGTGCCAGCAGTTACGGGGCCGCCCTTGAAGCTTTCTTT.

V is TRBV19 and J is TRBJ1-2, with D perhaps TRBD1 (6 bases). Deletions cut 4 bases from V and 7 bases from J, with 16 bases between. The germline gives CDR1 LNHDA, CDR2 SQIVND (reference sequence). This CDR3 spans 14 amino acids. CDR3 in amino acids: CASSKAGAVVGYTF. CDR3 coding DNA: TGTGCCAGTAGTAAGGCAGGGGCCGTGGTTGGCTACACCTTC.

CDR3 loop: CASSPGGDREDTQYF. The CDR3 coding sequence is TGTGCCAGCAGCCCGGGGGGGGACCGGGAAGATACGCAGTATTTT. V usage is TRBV5-4 and J usage is TRBJ2-3; the match to TRBD2 covers 8 bases. Germline V CDR1 and CDR2: SGHNT, YYREEE (reference sequence). V lost 4 bases to trimming and J lost 5 bases; unmatched junction nucleotides: 9. There are 15 residues in the CDR3.